This entry is about one T cell receptor beta chain. These data originate in a study of cytomegalovirus exposure and HLA in healthy donors. The PCR ran on 60 Vbeta and 13 Jbeta primers. Method: immunoSEQ multiplex PCR; TCRdb's copy keeps in-frame clones and lacks some. The sample carries some 25,000 clones, nearly 80% recorded once. V was clipped by 5 bases and J by 7 bases; unmatched bases: 4. Germline V gives CDR1 SEHNR, CDR2 FQNEAQ (reference sequence). This CDR3 is 13 amino acids long. This rearrangement joins TRBV7-9 to TRBJ2-2; 7 bases are shared with TRBD1. The receptor was isolated from a male donor in good health and CMV-seronegative. Sequenced sample: PBMCs. Here the CDR3 DNA reads TGTGCCAGCAGCATACAGGGGCACGGGGAGCTGTTTTTT. The encoded protein is CASSIQGHGELFF.